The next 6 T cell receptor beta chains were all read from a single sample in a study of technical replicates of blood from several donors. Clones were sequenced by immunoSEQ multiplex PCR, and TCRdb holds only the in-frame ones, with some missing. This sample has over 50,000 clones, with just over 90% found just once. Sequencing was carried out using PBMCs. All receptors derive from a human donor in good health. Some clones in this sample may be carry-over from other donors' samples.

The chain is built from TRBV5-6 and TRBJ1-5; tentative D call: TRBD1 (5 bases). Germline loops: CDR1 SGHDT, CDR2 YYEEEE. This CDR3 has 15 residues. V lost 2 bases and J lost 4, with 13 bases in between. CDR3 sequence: CASSFQGVRNQPQHF. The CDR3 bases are TGTGCCAGCAGCTTCCAGGGCGTCAGGAATCAGCCCCAGCATTTT. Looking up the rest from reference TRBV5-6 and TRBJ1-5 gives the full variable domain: DAGVTQSPTHLIKTRGQQVTLRCSPKSGHDTVSWYQQALGQGPQFIFQYYEEEERQRGNFPDRFSGHQFPNYSSELNVNALLLGDSALYLCASSFQGVRNQPQHFGDGTRLSIL.

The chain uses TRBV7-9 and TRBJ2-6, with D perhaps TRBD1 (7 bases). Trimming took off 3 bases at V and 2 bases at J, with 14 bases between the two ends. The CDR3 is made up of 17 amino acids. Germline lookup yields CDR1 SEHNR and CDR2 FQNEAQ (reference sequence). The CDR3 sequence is CASSFGRGETGANVLTF. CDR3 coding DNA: TGTGCCAGCAGCTTTGGCAGGGGGGAAACTGGGGCCAACGTCCTGACTTTC. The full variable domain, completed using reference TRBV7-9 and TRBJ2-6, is DTGVSQNPRHKITKRGQNVTFRCDPISEHNRLYWYRQTLGQGPEFLTYFQNEAQLEKSRLLSDRFSAERPKGSFSTLEIQRTEQGDSAMYLCASSFGRGETGANVLTFGAGSRLTVL.

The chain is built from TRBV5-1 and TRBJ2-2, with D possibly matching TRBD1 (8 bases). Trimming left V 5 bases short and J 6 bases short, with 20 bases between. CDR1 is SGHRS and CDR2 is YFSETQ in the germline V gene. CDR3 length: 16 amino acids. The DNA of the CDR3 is TGCGCCAGCAGTTACAAACAAACAGGGGGGGCCGGGGAGCTGTTTTTT. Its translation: CASSYKQTGGAGELFF.

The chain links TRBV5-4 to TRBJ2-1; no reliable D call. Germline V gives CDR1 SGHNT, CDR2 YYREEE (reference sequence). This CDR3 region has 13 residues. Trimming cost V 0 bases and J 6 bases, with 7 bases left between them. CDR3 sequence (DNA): TGTGCCAGCAGCTTGGTCCCGGGCAATGAGCAGTTCTTC. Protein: CASSLVPGNEQFF.

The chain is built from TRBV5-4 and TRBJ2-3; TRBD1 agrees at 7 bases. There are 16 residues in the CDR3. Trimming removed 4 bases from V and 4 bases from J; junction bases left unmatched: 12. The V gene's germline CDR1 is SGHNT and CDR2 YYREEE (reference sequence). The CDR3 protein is CASSLRQGGYADTQYF. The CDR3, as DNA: TGTGCCAGCAGCCTCCGACAGGGTGGTTACGCAGATACGCAGTATTTT.

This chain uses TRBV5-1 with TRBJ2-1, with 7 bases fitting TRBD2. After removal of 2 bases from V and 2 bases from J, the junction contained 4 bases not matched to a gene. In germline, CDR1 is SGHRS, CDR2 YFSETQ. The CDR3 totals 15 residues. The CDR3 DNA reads TGCGCCAGCAGCTTCCTGGCGGGAGCCTACAATGAGCAGTTCTTC. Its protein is CASSFLAGAYNEQFF.